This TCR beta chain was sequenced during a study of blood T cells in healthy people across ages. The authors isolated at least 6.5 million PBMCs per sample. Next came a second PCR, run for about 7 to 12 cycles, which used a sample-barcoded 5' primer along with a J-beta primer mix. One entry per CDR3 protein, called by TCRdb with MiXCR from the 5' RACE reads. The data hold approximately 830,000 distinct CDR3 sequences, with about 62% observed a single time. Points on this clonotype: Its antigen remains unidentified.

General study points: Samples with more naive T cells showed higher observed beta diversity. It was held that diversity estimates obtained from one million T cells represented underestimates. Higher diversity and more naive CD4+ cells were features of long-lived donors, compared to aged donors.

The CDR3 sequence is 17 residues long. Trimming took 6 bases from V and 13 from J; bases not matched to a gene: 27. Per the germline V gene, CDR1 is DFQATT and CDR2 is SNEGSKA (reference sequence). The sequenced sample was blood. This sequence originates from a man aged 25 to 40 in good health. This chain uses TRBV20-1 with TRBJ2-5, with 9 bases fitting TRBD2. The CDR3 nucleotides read TGCAGTGCGAAAGGACACACCGGGACTAGCAGGACTAAGGTTCTGTACTTC. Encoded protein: CSAKGHTGTSRTKVLYF.